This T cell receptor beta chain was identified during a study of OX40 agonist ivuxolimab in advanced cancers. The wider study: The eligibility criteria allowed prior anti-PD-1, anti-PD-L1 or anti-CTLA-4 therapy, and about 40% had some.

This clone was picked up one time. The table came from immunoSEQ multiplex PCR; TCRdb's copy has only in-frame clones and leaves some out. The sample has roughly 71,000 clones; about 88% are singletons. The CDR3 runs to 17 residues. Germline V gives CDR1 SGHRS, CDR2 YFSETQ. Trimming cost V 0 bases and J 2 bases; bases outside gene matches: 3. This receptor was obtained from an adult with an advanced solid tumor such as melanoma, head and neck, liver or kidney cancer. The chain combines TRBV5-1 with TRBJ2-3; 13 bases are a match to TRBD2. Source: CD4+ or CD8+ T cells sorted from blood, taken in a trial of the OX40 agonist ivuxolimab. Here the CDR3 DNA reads TGCGCCAGCAGCTTGGTGACTAGCGGGGGGCTCACAGATACGCAGTATTTT. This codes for CASSLVTSGGLTDTQYF.